The 10 T cell receptor beta chains in this list originate from one sample, sequenced in a study of T cell changes during pregnancy in multiple sclerosis. Measured with immunoSEQ multiplex PCR; TCRdb has only the in-frame clones, and not every one. Found here are just over 90,000 clones, around 92% of them singletons; the top ten hold about 1.7%. Sample: peripheral blood, taken after pregnancy. The receptors originated from a female donor in good health, enrolled as a control in a pregnancy study.

The chain is built from TRBV6-5 and TRBJ1-2; TRBD1 aligns across 7 bases. J was trimmed by 0 bases and V by 6 bases; bases with no gene match: 4. Germline V gene data show CDR1 as MNHEY and CDR2 as SVGAGI. This CDR3 has 14 amino acids. CDR3 sequence (DNA): TGTGCCAGCAGAGGGGGCGAGGCTAACTATGGCTACACCTTC. It specifies CASRGGEANYGYTF.

J is TRBJ1-1 and V is TRBV19; unclear D gene. Trimming cost V 5 bases and J 1 base, with 14 bases left between them. This CDR3 comprises 15 residues. Germline CDR1 is LNHDA and CDR2 is SQIVND (reference sequence). This chain's CDR3 is CASSESRRGNTEAFF. As DNA, the CDR3 is TGTGCCAGTAGTGAGTCTCGGCGGGGGAACACTGAAGCTTTCTTT. The whole variable domain, filled in from reference TRBV19 and TRBJ1-1, reads DGGITQSPKYLFRKEGQNVTLSCEQNLNHDAMYWYRQDPGQGLRLIYYSQIVNDFQKGDIAEGYSVSREKKESFPLTVTSAQKNPTAFYLCASSESRRGNTEAFFGQGTRLTVV.

This clone was found a few times. This chain joins TRBV4-1 and TRBJ1-1; D is possibly TRBD1 (6 bases). In germline, CDR1 is MGHRA, CDR2 YSYEKL. This CDR3 has 13 amino acids. The ends were cut back, 9 bases at V and 1 base at J, with 12 bases in the middle. The CDR3 DNA is TGCGCCAGTCGAGGGGGAACGAACACTGAAGCTTTCTTT. Encoded protein: CASRGGTNTEAFF.

This sequence joins TRBV4-1 and TRBJ2-7; 7 bases are a match to TRBD2. Germline trimming cut 2 bases from V and 6 bases from J; bases unmatched to any gene: 13. Looked up from germline, CDR1 is MGHRA and CDR2 is YSYEKL. This CDR3 comprises 16 residues. CDR3 region: CASSQSGNRRALEQYF. CDR3 DNA sequence: TGCGCCAGCAGCCAAAGCGGGAACAGGAGAGCCCTCGAGCAGTACTTC.

This sequence joins TRBV5-8 and TRBJ2-7; D possibly corresponds to TRBD1 (5 bases). Trimming pared 2 bases from V and 0 bases from J, leaving 12 bases between. Germline values: CDR1 SGHTS, CDR2 YDEGEE. The CDR3 sequence is 15 residues long. CDR3 region: CASSFQFDSSYEQYF. Written as DNA, the CDR3 is TGTGCCAGCAGCTTTCAATTTGACAGCTCCTACGAGCAGTACTTC.

The chain has TRBV11-2 and TRBJ2-2; 8 bases map to TRBD1. Trimming cost V 4 bases and J 4 bases; bases outside gene matches: 14. CDR1 and CDR2 (germline): SGHAT, FQNNGV. The CDR3 is made up of 18 amino acids. CDR3 bases: TGTGCCAGCAGCTCCCCCTCTACCAGGGGGCAAGCCACCGGGGAGCTGTTTTTT. This gives the protein CASSSPSTRGQATGELFF. The variable domain in full, completed from reference TRBV11-2 and TRBJ2-2, reads EAGVAQSPRYKIIEKRQSVAFWCNPISGHATLYWYQQILGQGPKLLIQFQNNGVVDDSQLPKDRFSAERLKGVDSTLKIQPAKLEDSAVYLCASSSPSTRGQATGELFFGEGSRLTVL.

The J gene is TRBJ1-1, the V gene TRBV4-3; D call uncertain. The length of the CDR3 is 13 residues. The V gene lost 0 bases and the J gene lost 7 bases, with 9 bases spanning the gap. Looked up from germline, CDR1 is LGHNA and CDR2 is YSLEER. The chain's CDR3 is CASSQDTAGEAFF. CDR3 bases: TGCGCCAGCAGCCAAGATACAGCAGGTGAAGCTTTCTTT.

This chain links TRBV5-1 with TRBJ2-1; 10 nucleotides line up with TRBD2. The CDR3 runs to 17 residues. The trim removed 3 bases at V and 6 bases at J, leaving 12 bases unmatched. Germline CDR1 is SGHRS and CDR2 is YFSETQ. Here the CDR3 DNA reads TGCGCCAGCAGCTCAATCGCGAGCGGGGGGGCCCCCAATGAGCAGTTCTTC. Protein: CASSSIASGGAPNEQFF.

Turning to this clone: This CDR3 is also generated by other DNA sequences in the sample. The chain joins TRBV5-1 to TRBJ2-7, with a possible D match to TRBD2 (5 bases). Germline V gene sequence: CDR1 SGHRS, CDR2 YFSETQ. The germline V and J ends were trimmed by 0 bases and 2 bases, with 9 bases remaining between them. This CDR3 spans 14 amino acids. CDR3 nucleotide sequence: TGCGCCAGCAGCTTGGTTAGGGAGCCCTACGAGCAGTACTTC. Residues: CASSLVREPYEQYF.

The rearrangement uses TRBV27 and TRBJ2-3; 8 bases line up with TRBD2. The germline V gene encodes CDR1 MNHEY and CDR2 SMNVEV (reference sequence). The CDR3 totals 16 residues. J lost 3 bases, V lost 6 bases, and 11 bases had no gene match. CDR3 sequence (DNA): TGTGCCAGCAGACAAACGGGGGGGTATCGGACAGATACGCAGTATTTT. As protein: CASRQTGGYRTDTQYF.